The rows below give T cell receptor beta chains drawn from one sample of a study of T-cell memory formation after mild COVID-19. TCRdb reanalysed the 5' RACE reads using MiXCR and keeps one entry per CDR3 protein. The table lists around 500,000 distinct CDR3 sequences, about 18% of them singletons. The specimen sequenced was PBMCs or a T cell subset sorted from them (not recorded which). These TCRs come from an adult woman who had mild COVID-19 (a few samples of this study predate the infection). Cell type and time point are not known. Each CDR3 is given with its conserved first and last residue. Each record gives: clone size, D gene, V gene, J gene, CDR3 DNA, CDR3 protein. D genes are given only for firm matches. Clone size appears in some rows only: once, few, many, or a class for an expanded clone.

clone_size: few
d_call: NA
v_call: TRBV7-9
j_call: TRBJ2-5
cdr3_nt: TGTGCCAGCAGCCCGAACCGTCACAGCTGGGAGACCCAGTACTTC
cdr3_aa: CASSPNRHSWETQYF

clone_size: NA
d_call: NA
v_call: TRBV29-1
j_call: TRBJ2-5
cdr3_nt: TGCAGCGCGACGCCTTTCGGGGGGCGAGAAGAGACCCAGTACTTC
cdr3_aa: CSATPFGGREETQYF

clone_size: NA
d_call: NA
v_call: TRBV11-2
j_call: TRBJ2-1
cdr3_nt: TGTGCCAGCAGCTTAGATCGGACTTGGAATGAGCAGTTCTTC
cdr3_aa: CASSLDRTWNEQFF

clone_size: few
d_call: NA
v_call: TRBV7-6
j_call: TRBJ2-1
cdr3_nt: TGTGCCAGCAGCTTAGCGGCGGGGAGCTCCTACAATGAGCAGTTCTTC
cdr3_aa: CASSLAAGSSYNEQFF

clone_size: NA
d_call: TRBD1
v_call: TRBV12-3/TRBV12-4
j_call: TRBJ1-1
cdr3_nt: TGTGCCAGCAGTTGGACAGGGATTTCGAACACTGAAGCTTTCTTT
cdr3_aa: CASSWTGISNTEAFF

clone_size: NA
d_call: TRBD1
v_call: TRBV6-5
j_call: TRBJ1-5
cdr3_nt: TGTGCCAGCAGTAGGGACAGGGGGCGGAATCAGCCCCAGCATTTT
cdr3_aa: CASSRDRGRNQPQHF

clone_size: few
d_call: TRBD2
v_call: TRBV18
j_call: TRBJ2-1
cdr3_nt: TGTGCCAGCTCACCTCTGCGGGGGTCTGGGAATGAGCAGTTCTTC
cdr3_aa: CASSPLRGSGNEQFF

clone_size: NA
d_call: NA
v_call: TRBV7-2
j_call: TRBJ1-3
cdr3_nt: TGTGCCAGCAGCTTTGGACGGGGAAACACCATATATTTT
cdr3_aa: CASSFGRGNTIYF

clone_size: few
d_call: TRBD1
v_call: TRBV24-1
j_call: TRBJ2-1
cdr3_nt: TGTGCCACCAGTGATTTATGGACAGGGTCCAATGAGCAGTTCTTC
cdr3_aa: CATSDLWTGSNEQFF

clone_size: few
d_call: TRBD1
v_call: TRBV7-6
j_call: TRBJ1-6
cdr3_nt: TGTGCCAGCAGCTTAGTGGAGACAGGGGGTTCACCCCTCCACTTT
cdr3_aa: CASSLVETGGSPLHF

clone_size: few
d_call: NA
v_call: TRBV12-5
j_call: TRBJ1-2
cdr3_nt: TGTGCTAGTGGTTTGACAGGATCGTATGGCTACACCTTC
cdr3_aa: CASGLTGSYGYTF

clone_size: few
d_call: NA
v_call: TRBV4-1
j_call: TRBJ1-6
cdr3_nt: TGCGCCAGCAGCCAAGTGGAGCAGGGCGCTTCCCTCCACTTT
cdr3_aa: CASSQVEQGASLHF

clone_size: few
d_call: TRBD2
v_call: TRBV4-2
j_call: TRBJ2-5
cdr3_nt: TGTGCCAGCAGCCAAGAAGGGACTAGACAAGAGACCCAGTACTTC
cdr3_aa: CASSQEGTRQETQYF

clone_size: few
d_call: NA
v_call: TRBV18
j_call: TRBJ2-1
cdr3_nt: TGTGCCAGCTCAGCGTCGTATAGCTCCTACAATGAGCAGTTCTTC
cdr3_aa: CASSASYSSYNEQFF

clone_size: many
d_call: TRBD2
v_call: TRBV12-3/TRBV12-4
j_call: TRBJ2-7
cdr3_nt: TGTGCCAGCAGTCACACTAGCGGGGGCTACGAGCAGTACTTC
cdr3_aa: CASSHTSGGYEQYF

clone_size: NA
d_call: NA
v_call: TRBV24-1
j_call: TRBJ1-2
cdr3_nt: TGTGCCACCAGTGAGGGGGGAGCTGGCTACACCTTC
cdr3_aa: CATSEGGAGYTF

clone_size: many
d_call: NA
v_call: TRBV6-2/TRBV6-3
j_call: TRBJ2-7
cdr3_nt: TGTGCCAGCAGTTACTACCGGGGCCAGGTTTCCTACGAGCAGTACTTC
cdr3_aa: CASSYYRGQVSYEQYF

clone_size: few
d_call: NA
v_call: TRBV10-3
j_call: TRBJ1-3
cdr3_nt: TGTGCCATCAGACGGACAGAGGGAAACACCATATATTTT
cdr3_aa: CAIRRTEGNTIYF

clone_size: few
d_call: TRBD1
v_call: TRBV18
j_call: TRBJ1-1
cdr3_nt: TGTGCCAGCTCACCTGCAGGGGGCCCTGAAGCTTTCTTT
cdr3_aa: CASSPAGGPEAFF

clone_size: few
d_call: TRBD2
v_call: TRBV10-3
j_call: TRBJ2-3
cdr3_nt: TGTGCCATCACCACTAGCGGGGAGCCCCCTCTTAGCACAGATACGCAGTATTTT
cdr3_aa: CAITTSGEPPLSTDTQYF

clone_size: NA
d_call: TRBD2
v_call: TRBV29-1
j_call: TRBJ2-7
cdr3_nt: TGCAGCGTTGGGGTAGCGGGGGGATACGAGCAGTACTTC
cdr3_aa: CSVGVAGGYEQYF

clone_size: NA
d_call: TRBD2
v_call: TRBV12-3/TRBV12-4
j_call: TRBJ2-1
cdr3_nt: TGTGCCAGCAGTTCACCCTATAGCGGGAACTCCTACAATGAGCAGTTCTTC
cdr3_aa: CASSSPYSGNSYNEQFF